The rows below give T cell receptor beta chains drawn from one sample of a study of blood T cell repertoires in COVID-19. Here immunoSEQ multiplex PCR was the method, and the copy in TCRdb shows in-frame clones only, minus some. The sample records more than 85,000 clones, over 75% being singletons. Material: peripheral blood. Source of these receptors: a woman in her forties or fifties with acute or convalescent COVID-19. CDR3s include the opening cysteine and the closing phenylalanine or tryptophan. A D gene is named only where the DNA matches it firmly. The listing skips clone size in some rows; elsewhere it reads once, few, many or a size class.

D gene: TRBD1
clone size: .
V gene: TRBV9
J gene: TRBJ2-7
CDR3 protein: CASSANPGQLYEQYF
CDR3 DNA: TGTGCCAGCAGCGCCAATCCGGGACAGCTCTACGAGCAGTACTTC

D gene: .
clone size: .
V gene: TRBV4-1
J gene: TRBJ2-7
CDR3 protein: CASSQGGDSREQYF
CDR3 DNA: TGCGCCAGCAGCCAAGGGGGGGACAGTCGGGAGCAGTACTTC

D gene: .
clone size: .
V gene: TRBV27
J gene: TRBJ1-4
CDR3 protein: CASRYRPDGGGGKLFF
CDR3 DNA: TGTGCCAGCAGATACCGCCCAGACGGCGGGGGGGGAAAACTGTTTTTT

D gene: .
clone size: .
V gene: TRBV6-6
J gene: TRBJ1-1
CDR3 protein: CASSLGEVNTEAFF
CDR3 DNA: TGTGCCAGCAGTCTAGGGGAGGTGAACACTGAAGCTTTCTTT

D gene: .
clone size: few
V gene: TRBV28
J gene: TRBJ1-2
CDR3 protein: CASSRGYGYTF
CDR3 DNA: TGTGCCAGCAGTAGGGGTTATGGCTACACCTTC

D gene: .
clone size: few
V gene: TRBV3-1/TRBV3-2
J gene: TRBJ1-3
CDR3 protein: CASSHRGSGSFSGNTIYF
CDR3 DNA: TGTGCCAGCAGCCATCGAGGGTCAGGCAGCTTCTCTGGAAACACCATATATTTT

D gene: .
clone size: .
V gene: TRBV20-1
J gene: TRBJ1-2
CDR3 protein: CSAISDYGYTF
CDR3 DNA: TGCAGTGCTATTTCGGACTATGGCTACACCTTC

D gene: TRBD2
clone size: .
V gene: TRBV5-1
J gene: TRBJ2-3
CDR3 protein: CASSLLAGGLLSTDTQYF
CDR3 DNA: TGCGCCAGCAGCTTGTTGGCGGGGGGTCTCCTTAGCACAGATACGCAGTATTTT

D gene: TRBD1
clone size: .
V gene: TRBV6-6
J gene: TRBJ1-2
CDR3 protein: CASSYKGAYGYTF
CDR3 DNA: TGTGCCAGCAGTTATAAGGGGGCCTATGGCTACACCTTC

D gene: TRBD2
clone size: .
V gene: TRBV4-2
J gene: TRBJ2-3
CDR3 protein: CASSTSSGGAGDTQYF
CDR3 DNA: TGTGCCAGCAGCACATCTAGCGGGGGGGCGGGAGATACGCAGTATTTT

D gene: TRBD1
clone size: .
V gene: TRBV18
J gene: TRBJ1-1
CDR3 protein: CASSPRPGDRGVEAFF
CDR3 DNA: TGTGCCAGCTCACCGCGTCCCGGGGACAGGGGCGTTGAAGCTTTCTTT